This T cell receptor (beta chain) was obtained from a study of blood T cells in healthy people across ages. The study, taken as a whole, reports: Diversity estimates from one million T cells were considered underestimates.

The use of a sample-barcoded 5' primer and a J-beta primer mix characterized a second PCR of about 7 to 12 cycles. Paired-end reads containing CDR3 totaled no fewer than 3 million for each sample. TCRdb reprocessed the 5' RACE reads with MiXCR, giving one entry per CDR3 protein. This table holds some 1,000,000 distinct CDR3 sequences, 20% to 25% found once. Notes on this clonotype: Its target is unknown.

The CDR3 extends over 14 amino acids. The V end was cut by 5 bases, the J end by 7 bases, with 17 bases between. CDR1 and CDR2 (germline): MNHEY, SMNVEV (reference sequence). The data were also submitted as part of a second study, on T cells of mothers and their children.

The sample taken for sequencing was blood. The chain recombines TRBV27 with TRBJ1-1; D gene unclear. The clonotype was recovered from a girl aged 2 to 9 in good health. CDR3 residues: CASSLSGDLYEAFF. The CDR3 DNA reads TGTGCCAGCAGTCTTTCCGGGGATCTGTATGAAGCTTTCTTT.